Each of the 2 T cell receptor beta chains below was sequenced from the same sample in a study of blood T cells in healthy people across ages. A second roughly 6 to 11 cycle PCR used barcoded and J-beta primers. Using its own MiXCR run on the 5' RACE reads, TCRdb lists one record per CDR3 protein. The sample consists of hundreds of thousands of distinct CDR3 sequences, 20% to 25% of them appearing once. The data also belong to a second study, concerning T cells of mothers and their children.

The sample comprised blood. The receptors were gathered from a boy younger than 18 in good health.

CDR3: CASSLGIGEETQYF. The CDR3 coding sequence is TGCGCCAGCAGCTTGGGAATCGGTGAGGAGACCCAGTACTTC. The chain recombines TRBV5-1 with TRBJ2-5; D unresolved. Germline V CDR1 and CDR2: SGHRS, YFSETQ. This CDR3 is 14 amino acids long. V was cut by 0 bases and J by 5 bases, with 11 bases left in between.

CDR3 region: CSAQRDGNYEQYF. DNA of the CDR3: TGCAGTGCTCAACGCGACGGGAACTACGAGCAGTACTTC. V gene TRBV20-1 combines with J gene TRBJ2-5; perhaps TRBD2 as D (5 bases). Near its end, the DNA agrees better with TRBJ2-7, so the J call may be wrong. This CDR3 comprises 13 residues. Germline V lookup: CDR1 DFQATT, CDR2 SNEGSKA (reference sequence).